This T cell receptor beta chain was profiled in a study of T cells in Graves' hyperthyroidism and ophthalmopathy. Overall study findings and caveats: Prediction of ophthalmopathy progression came a median roughly 7.1 months pre-onset. From stable hyperthyroidism, ophthalmopathy was set apart by a 13 V-J model.

There were TCR beta CDR3 regions amplified from RNA transcripts. The TCR CDR3 first-round RT-PCR relied on the HTBI primer set. TCRdb re-analysed the multiplex PCR reads in MiXCR, keeping a single row per CDR3 protein. The sample lists about 400,000 distinct CDR3 sequences; about an eighth were seen once. Clinical Activity Scores of at least 3, NOSPECS grades of at least 4 and durations under 3 months characterized ophthalmopathy patients. This clonotype was seen at least ten times. Its cognate antigen is unknown. The V end was cut by 3 bases, the J end by 5 bases, with 15 bases between. The germline V gene encodes CDR1 KGHDR and CDR2 SFDVKD. There are 15 residues in the CDR3.

The clonotype originates from a man in his fifties with Graves' ophthalmopathy. The sequenced sample was blood. V and J are TRBV24-1 and TRBJ1-2; D not certain. CDR3 bases: TGTGCCACCAGTGATCAAACGACAAAACTTTATGGCTACACCTTC. It is translated as CATSDQTTKLYGYTF.